In its sample, the clone carrying this TCR beta chain was seen once. This record comes from a study of blood T cells in healthy people across ages. The CDR3 has 11 amino acids. V was clipped by 7 bases and J by 5 bases, with 8 bases between them. The use of a sample-barcoded 5' primer and a J-beta primer mix characterized a second PCR of roughly 7 to 11 cycles. TCRdb passed the 5' RACE reads through MiXCR, listing each CDR3 protein once. This sample has more than 600,000 distinct CDR3 sequences; about 25% occur once, and the top ten carry under 9.5%. The same data also contributed to another study, on T cells of mothers and their children.

The sample was blood. V is TRBV12-3 or TRBV12-4 and J is TRBJ1-1; D not certain. The sequence came from a boy aged 5 to 17 in good health. The CDR3 nucleotides read TGTGCCAGCACTATGAGAACTGAAGCTTTCTTT. This gives the protein CASTMRTEAFF.